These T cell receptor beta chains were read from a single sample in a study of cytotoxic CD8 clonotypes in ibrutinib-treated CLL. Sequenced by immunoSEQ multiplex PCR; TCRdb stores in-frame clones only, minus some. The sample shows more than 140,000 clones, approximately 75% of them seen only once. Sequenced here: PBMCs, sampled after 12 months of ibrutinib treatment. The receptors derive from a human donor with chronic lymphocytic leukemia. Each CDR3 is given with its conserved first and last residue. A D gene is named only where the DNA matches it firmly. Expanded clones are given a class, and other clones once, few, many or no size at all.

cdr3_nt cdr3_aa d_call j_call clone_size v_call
TGTGCCAGCAGTTTTGGAGGGGGGAGGGCGAACACTGAAGCTTTCTTT CASSFGGGRANTEAFF . TRBJ1-1 . TRBV28
TGTGCCAGCAGTGAAGCGCAAGAGACCCAGTACTTC CASSEAQETQYF . TRBJ2-5 . TRBV6-1
TGCGCCAGCAGCCAAGTGGCGGGATACACTGAAGCTTTCTTT CASSQVAGYTEAFF . TRBJ1-1 few TRBV4-1
TGTGCCAGCTCACCACCAGCCAGGGATGGCTACACCTTC CASSPPARDGYTF . TRBJ1-2 . TRBV18
TGCTTGACGGGGGCCACAGATACGCAGTATTTT CLTGATDTQYF . TRBJ2-3 once TRBV20-1
TGTGCCAGCAGCGCGCAGGGTGGCACTGAAGCTTTCTTT CASSAQGGTEAFF . TRBJ1-1 few TRBV7-3
TGTGCCAGCAGCTTAGATTCCGGGACTAGCTACACCGGGGAGCTGTTTTTT CASSLDSGTSYTGELFF TRBD2 TRBJ2-2 . TRBV11-3
TGCAGTGGGGGACAGGGTGAAGCTTTCTTT CSGGQGEAFF TRBD1 TRBJ1-1 few TRBV20-1
TGTGCCACCAGCAGAGATGAGAATAGGGTTCAGTACTTC CATSRDENRVQYF . TRBJ2-4 . TRBV15
TGTGCCAGTAGTAAGAACACCGGGGATTATAGCAATCAGCCCCAGCATTTT CASSKNTGDYSNQPQHF . TRBJ1-5 . TRBV19
TGTGCCAGCAGCCCCCGGCAGGGGAAGGGAGAGACCCAGTACTTC CASSPRQGKGETQYF . TRBJ2-5 . TRBV7-8
TGTGCCAGCAGCCAAGATTGGACGGGCGGGTTAGCGGGAGCAGCAATTCACTACGAGCAGTACTTC CASSQDWTGGLAGAAIHYEQYF TRBD2 TRBJ2-7 few TRBV4-2
TGCGCCAGCAGCCCGGGGCCGGGGAACAATCAGCCCCAGCATTTT CASSPGPGNNQPQHF . TRBJ1-5 . TRBV5-1
TGCAGCGCCAACCGGGACAGCAATTATGGCTACACCTTC CSANRDSNYGYTF TRBD1 TRBJ1-2 . TRBV29-1
TGTGCCAGCTCACCTCCCGTCCGATCGGGTACTGAAGCTTTCTTT CASSPPVRSGTEAFF . TRBJ1-1 . TRBV18
TGCGCCAGCAGTGAGGCAGGCCATAATGAAAAACTGTTTTTT CASSEAGHNEKLFF . TRBJ1-4 . TRBV10-2
TGTGCCAGCACCTCCTCGGGGACTTCAGAAAAACTGTTTTTT CASTSSGTSEKLFF . TRBJ1-4 . TRBV2
TGCGCCAGCTTTAGAGGGGGCGCGACATACGAGCAGTACTTC CASFRGGATYEQYF TRBD1 TRBJ2-7 once TRBV5-1
TGTGCCAGCAGTTTATCGACAGGGGTTTATCAGTACTTC CASSLSTGVYQYF TRBD1 TRBJ2-4 . TRBV27
TGTGCCAGCAGCTTAGGGATCTTGACTAGCGCATCCTACGAGCAGTACTTC CASSLGILTSASYEQYF TRBD2 TRBJ2-7 . TRBV11-2
TGTGCCAGCAGCTTACTCCCTAGCGGGAGAGGTACAGATACGCAGTATTTT CASSLLPSGRGTDTQYF TRBD2 TRBJ2-3 . TRBV7-3
TGTGCCAGTAGTATAGATCGGACAGCGATGAGGTACTTC CASSIDRTAMRYF . TRBJ2-7 . TRBV19
TGTGCCAGCAGTGGCTCTGGGACCGAGCAGTACTTC CASSGSGTEQYF . TRBJ2-7 . TRBV6-1
TGCAGTGCTAAAGAATACTACACCATATATTTT CSAKEYYTIYF . TRBJ1-3 . TRBV20-1
TGTGCCAGCAGCCAACTGAGCGGGAAAATAGGCGTATATGGCTACACCTTC CASSQLSGKIGVYGYTF . TRBJ1-2 few TRBV14
TGTGCCAGCAGTTTATCCTACGGTGAGATCGAGCAGTACTTC CASSLSYGEIEQYF . TRBJ2-7 . TRBV28
TGTGCCAGCTCACCCGGGACAGGGGCTGTTTACGAGCAGTACTTC CASSPGTGAVYEQYF TRBD1 TRBJ2-7 few TRBV18
TGTGCCAGCAGCCCCAGGGAAACCTACGAGCAGTACTTC CASSPRETYEQYF . TRBJ2-7 few TRBV7-9
TGTGCCAGCAGCCAGCTGACTAGCGTCGATGAGCAGTTCTTC CASSQLTSVDEQFF TRBD2 TRBJ2-1 . TRBV11-2
TGTGCCAGCAGCTCGGACAAAGCCTACGAGCAGTACTTC CASSSDKAYEQYF . TRBJ2-7 . TRBV7-8
TGTGCCAGCAGCTCCTCTAGTGAGCAGTACTTC CASSSSSEQYF . TRBJ2-7 . TRBV7-9
TGCGCCAGCAGCCAAGTAATCCGCGGGGAGCTGTTTTTT CASSQVIRGELFF . TRBJ2-2 . TRBV4-1
TGTGCCAGCAGTTTAGAGGGGGTGGGCTATGGCTACACCTTC CASSLEGVGYGYTF . TRBJ1-2 . TRBV28
TGTGCCTGGACGGGGGCTCTACGGCGGGAAAAACTGTTTTTT CAWTGALRREKLFF . TRBJ1-4 . TRBV30
TGTGCCTGGAGGAGGGGACGGGAGTATGGCGGGGAGCTGTTTTTT CAWRRGREYGGELFF . TRBJ2-2 . TRBV30